The 11 T cell receptor beta chains listed next were all sequenced from one sample in a study of cytomegalovirus exposure and HLA in healthy donors. The PCR had 60 Vbeta and 13 Jbeta primers. The table came from immunoSEQ multiplex PCR; TCRdb's copy has only in-frame clones and leaves some out. The top ten hold 1.6% of the sample, which has approximately 200,000 clones, roughly three quarters seen once. The sample consisted of PBMCs. These TCRs come from a woman aged 18-30 years in good health and CMV-seronegative.

The chain joins TRBV5-1 to TRBJ2-1; D ambiguous. The V gene's germline CDR1 is SGHRS and CDR2 YFSETQ. V was shortened by 6 bases and J by 8 bases, with 15 bases between the two germline ends. This CDR3 has 13 amino acids. The CDR3 DNA sequence: TGCGCCAGCAAGCACCCGATAAGCGATGAGCAGTTCTTC. Residues: CASKHPISDEQFF.

CDR3 region: CASSNKPGQTYNEQFF. The DNA for the CDR3 is TGTGCCAGTAGCAACAAGCCGGGACAGACCTACAATGAGCAGTTCTTC. The chain combines TRBV19 with TRBJ2-1; 7 positions match TRBD1. Germline V gives CDR1 LNHDA, CDR2 SQIVND (reference sequence). The CDR3 sequence is 16 residues long. J was trimmed by 2 bases and V by 6 bases; bases with no gene match: 10.

This clone has just a few counts. J is TRBJ2-2 and V is TRBV4-1; 7 bases agree with TRBD1. Germline CDR1 reads MGHRA; CDR2 reads YSYEKL. The junction had 16 bases not matched to a gene; V was cut back by 2 bases and J by 4 bases. The CDR3 consists of 19 residues. CDR3 DNA sequence: TGCGCCAGCAGCCAACCCTATCGACAGGGTCCTAGGGGCACCGGGGAGCTGTTTTTT. Amino acids: CASSQPYRQGPRGTGELFF.

The chain carries TRBV25-1 and TRBJ1-5, with TRBD1 identical over 8 bases. This CDR3 spans 18 amino acids. The trim removed 2 bases at V and 2 bases at J, leaving 11 bases unmatched. Germline CDR1 MGHDK, CDR2 SYGVNS. The CDR3 reads CASSEDRGLRSGNQPQHF. CDR3 sequence (DNA): TGTGCCAGCAGTGAAGACAGGGGATTACGGTCGGGCAATCAGCCCCAGCATTTT.

The chain has TRBV7-9 and TRBJ2-2, with 8 bases identical to TRBD1. J lost 0 bases, V lost 6 bases, and 12 bases had no gene match. The CDR3 length is 18 residues. Germline CDR1 and CDR2: SEHNR and FQNEAQ (reference sequence). This chain's CDR3 is CASRSTGDEDTNTGELFF. DNA of the CDR3: TGTGCCAGCAGATCGACAGGGGACGAGGATACGAACACCGGGGAGCTGTTTTTT. Using reference TRBV7-9 and TRBJ2-2 for the parts outside the CDR3, the full variable domain is DTGVSQNPRHKITKRGQNVTFRCDPISEHNRLYWYRQTLGQGPEFLTYFQNEAQLEKSRLLSDRFSAERPKGSFSTLEIQRTEQGDSAMYLCASRSTGDEDTNTGELFFGEGSRLTVL.

This clone was seen a handful of times. The chain employs TRBV10-1 and TRBJ2-3; tentative D call: TRBD1 (6 bases). The ends were cut back, 5 bases at V and 0 bases at J, with 12 bases in the middle. The V gene's germline CDR1 is WNHNN and CDR2 SYGVQD (reference sequence). The CDR3 consists of 15 residues. CDR3 residues: CASSLTGSSTDTQYF. For the CDR3, the DNA is TGCGCCAGCAGTCTCACAGGGTCCAGCACAGATACGCAGTATTTT.

The chain combines TRBV28 with TRBJ1-6; the match to TRBD1 covers 11 bases. Germline V gives CDR1 MDHEN, CDR2 SYDVKM. V trimming: 3 bases; J trimming: 6 bases; junction bases outside the gene matches: 4. The CDR3 contains 16 residues. In nucleotides, the CDR3 is TGTGCCAGCAGTTTTGAAGGGACAGGGGGTAATTCACCCCTCCACTTT. Translating it yields CASSFEGTGGNSPLHF.

The rearrangement links TRBV5-1 to TRBJ2-7, with D unclear. V gave up 5 bases and J gave up 6 bases, with 9 bases separating them. CDR1 is SGHRS, CDR2 YFSETQ, per germline. The length of the CDR3 is 11 residues. CDR3 sequence (DNA): TGCGCCAGCAGTCTAGACTCCGAGCAGTACTTC. Its translation is CASSLDSEQYF. Looking up the rest from reference TRBV5-1 and TRBJ2-7 gives the full variable domain: KAGVTQTPRYLIKTRGQQVTLSCSPISGHRSVSWYQQTPGQGLQFLFEYFSETQRNKGNFPGRFSGRQFSNSRSEMNVSTLELGDSALYLCASSLDSEQYFGPGTRLTVT.

This clone was observed a handful of times. V and J are TRBV10-2 and TRBJ2-2; D may be TRBD2 (6 bases). V lost 8 bases, J lost 0 bases, and 10 bases lay in between. The CDR3 length is 14 residues. Per the germline V gene, CDR1 is WSHSY and CDR2 is SAAADI. The CDR3 region has the DNA TGCGCCAGCCAGGAGGGCGCGAACACCGGGGAGCTGTTTTTT. Translating it yields CASQEGANTGELFF.

The rearrangement uses TRBV5-6 and TRBJ1-3; 7 bases align to TRBD1. Germline lookup yields CDR1 SGHDT and CDR2 YYEEEE. J was trimmed by 0 bases and V by 4 bases; bases with no gene match: 13. The CDR3 spans 18 residues. The chain's CDR3 is CASSRGTAWGPSGNTIYF. In nucleotides, the CDR3 is TGTGCCAGCAGCAGAGGGACAGCCTGGGGCCCCTCTGGAAACACCATATATTTT.

The V gene is TRBV5-1, the J gene TRBJ2-2, with TRBD2 matching 8 bases. The CDR3 contains 16 residues. V gave up 2 bases and J gave up 4 bases; unmatched junction bases: 7. Looked up from germline, CDR1 is SGHRS and CDR2 is YFSETQ. CDR3 sequence reads: CASSLFSGMGTGELFF. The CDR3 DNA reads as TGCGCCAGCAGCTTATTTAGCGGGATGGGCACCGGGGAGCTGTTTTTT.